Below, 6 T cell receptor beta chains from the same sample are listed, as sequenced in a study of memory CD4+ T cells and cytomegalovirus serostatus. Single viable CD3+CD4+CD8-CD45RO+ cells were sorted as the memory CD4+ T cells. Method: immunoSEQ multiplex PCR; TCRdb's copy keeps in-frame clones and lacks some. The table has approximately 26,000 clones, over 70% seen once. Input material: memory CD4+ T cells from blood. These receptors originate from an adult in good health and CMV-seronegative.

The V gene is TRBV5-4, the J gene TRBJ2-2, with 10 positions matching TRBD2. CDR1 SGHNT and CDR2 YYREEE come from the germline V gene (reference sequence). The V segment lost 1 base and the J segment 7 bases; nucleotides outside the gene matches: 7. The CDR3 consists of 16 residues. CDR3 in amino acids: CASSLRVAGGIGELFF. The CDR3 bases are TGTGCCAGCAGCTTGCGGGTAGCGGGGGGTATCGGGGAGCTGTTTTTT.

This clone was seen a few times. The chain has TRBV18 and TRBJ1-6; a weak D match, TRBD1 (5 bases). Per germline, CDR1 KGHSH and CDR2 LQKENI. This CDR3 is built from 13 residues. V dropped 2 bases and J dropped 7 bases, with 6 bases sitting between them. The CDR3 loop reads CASSPGTNSPLHF. CDR3 DNA: TGTGCCAGCTCACCAGGGACGAATTCACCCCTCCACTTT.

The V and J genes are TRBV7-3 and TRBJ2-3; tentative D call: TRBD1 (6 bases). Germline CDR1 and CDR2: SGHTA and FQGTGA. This CDR3 contains 13 residues. Trimming pared 3 bases from V and 6 bases from J, leaving 10 bases between. In DNA form, the CDR3 reads TGTGCCAGCAGCTTCGGGGACACGGATACGCAGTATTTT. It specifies CASSFGDTDTQYF.

J is TRBJ1-5 and V is TRBV18; no definite D call. V was cut by 2 bases and J by 7 bases, with 18 bases left in between. Germline CDR1 KGHSH, CDR2 LQKENI. The CDR3 contains 16 residues. The CDR3 DNA follows: TGTGCCAGCTCACCATCCCCTTTGGTGGGCAGCCAGCCCCAGCATTTT. Its protein product is CASSPSPLVGSQPQHF.

This clone was counted only a few times. V is TRBV19 and J is TRBJ1-1; a weak D match, TRBD1 (5 bases). In germline, CDR1 is LNHDA, CDR2 SQIVND (reference sequence). The CDR3 is 15 amino acids. Deletions cut 7 bases from V and 1 base from J, with 16 bases between. The CDR3 DNA reads as TGTGCCAGTACCACTCGTGGAAGGGGGAACACTGAAGCTTTCTTT. It translates to CASTTRGRGNTEAFF.

This chain uses TRBV28 with TRBJ2-5; D is perhaps TRBD1 (5 bases). The V gene's germline CDR1 is MDHEN and CDR2 SYDVKM. This CDR3 is 13 amino acids long. V was trimmed by 6 bases and J by 1 base, leaving 9 bases between them. CDR3 sequence reads: CASSRQFQETQYF. The CDR3 DNA follows: TGTGCCAGCAGCCGACAGTTCCAAGAGACCCAGTACTTC.